Shown below are 24 T cell receptor beta chains from a single sample sequenced in a study of cytomegalovirus exposure and HLA in healthy donors. The PCR ran on 60 Vbeta and 13 Jbeta primers. The data were produced by immunoSEQ multiplex PCR, yet TCRdb's version contains in-frame clones alone and is incomplete. The sample has roughly 130,000 clones, around 71% seen once. The sample taken for sequencing was PBMCs. The source of these receptors is a woman aged 60-75 years in good health and CMV-seropositive.

The chain employs TRBV7-6 and TRBJ2-7; 9 positions agree with TRBD1. Per germline, CDR1 SGHVS and CDR2 FNYEAQ. CDR3 length equals 14 residues. The junction had 9 bases not matched to a gene; V was cut back by 5 bases and J by 7 bases. The CDR3 protein is CASSPQGASGEQYF. CDR3 DNA sequence: TGTGCCAGCAGCCCACAGGGGGCTTCGGGGGAGCAGTACTTC. The full variable domain, completed using reference TRBV7-6 and TRBJ2-7, is GAGVSQSPRYKVTKRGQDVALRCDPISGHVSLYWYRQALGQGPEFLTYFNYEAQQDKSGLPNDRFSAERPEGSISTLTIQRTEQRDSAMYRCASSPQGASGEQYFGPGTRLTVT.

This chain links TRBV5-1 with TRBJ2-5; D perhaps matches TRBD2 (6 bases). The length of the CDR3 is 17 residues. V shed 0 bases and J shed 1 base, with 16 bases lying between them. Germline V gene data show CDR1 as SGHRS and CDR2 as YFSETQ. The CDR3 loop is CASSLAFGGAFQETQYF. The CDR3 region has the DNA TGCGCCAGCAGCTTGGCCTTCGGGGGAGCCTTCCAAGAGACCCAGTACTTC.

V and J are TRBV14 and TRBJ1-1; possible D gene TRBD1, 6 bases. CDR3 size: 15 residues. With 6 bases removed from V and 0 bases from J, the gap between germline ends came to 14 bases. Germline V gives CDR1 SGHDN, CDR2 FVKESK. The CDR3 is CASSSPGTLNTEAFF. The CDR3 DNA follows: TGTGCCAGCAGTTCTCCCGGGACACTGAACACTGAAGCTTTCTTT.

The chain combines TRBV5-1 with TRBJ1-4; TRBD1 is a possible D gene (5 bases). The CDR3 has 15 amino acids. Trimming shortened V by 8 bases and J by 6 bases, and 20 bases separated the two germline ends. Germline-derived CDR1 and CDR2 are SGHRS and YFSETQ. The chain's CDR3 is CARPSRGSGYEKLFF. CDR3 bases: TGCGCCAGGCCCTCCCGGGGGTCCGGCTATGAAAAACTGTTTTTT.

The rearrangement joins TRBV9 to TRBJ1-1; possibly TRBD1 for D (5 bases). Trimming cost V 3 bases and J 5 bases, with 14 bases left between them. CDR3 length: 14 amino acids. Germline V gene sequence: CDR1 SGDLS, CDR2 YYNGEE. CDR3 amino acids: CASSAWGGTTEAFF. CDR3 DNA sequence: TGTGCCAGCAGCGCTTGGGGGGGGACGACTGAAGCTTTCTTT.

The chain carries TRBV7-8 and TRBJ2-6; perhaps TRBD2 as D (6 bases). CDR1 is SGHVS, CDR2 FQNEAQ, per germline. Trimming took 4 bases from V and 0 from J, leaving 19 bases between them. The CDR3 runs 19 residues. The CDR3 reads CASSYILSGVSSGANVLTF. The CDR3 region has the DNA TGTGCCAGCAGCTACATTCTTAGCGGTGTCAGCTCTGGGGCCAACGTCCTGACTTTC.

This chain joins TRBV6-6 and TRBJ1-4; 7 nucleotides match TRBD1. The CDR3 contains 13 residues. J gave up 7 bases and V 6 bases, and 5 bases lay outside the gene matches. Germline V gene data show CDR1 as MNHNY and CDR2 as SVGAGI (reference sequence). The CDR3 region is CASSRDRVEKLFF. The DNA for the CDR3 is TGTGCCAGCAGCCGCGACAGGGTTGAAAAACTGTTTTTT.

V usage is TRBV10-1 and J usage is TRBJ2-3; 13 bases are shared with TRBD2. The V and J ends lost 2 bases and 1 base, in that order; junction bases with no gene match: 0. The V gene's germline CDR1 is WNHNN and CDR2 SYGVQD (reference sequence). The CDR3 is 16 residues long. CDR3 bases: TGCGCCAGCAGTGAGGGACTAGCGGGGGGCACAGATACGCAGTATTTT. As protein: CASSEGLAGGTDTQYF.

The V gene is TRBV7-3, the J gene TRBJ1-3, with D maybe TRBD1 (5 bases). The CDR3 totals 15 residues. V was pared by 5 bases and J by 11 bases, with 22 bases between. CDR1 and CDR2 from the germline V gene are SGHTA and FQGTGA. The CDR3 here is CASSPLFREVHPIYF. In nucleotides, the CDR3 is TGTGCCAGCAGCCCCCTTTTCAGGGAGGTCCATCCCATATATTTT.

This clone was seen only once. This chain uses TRBV4-1 with TRBJ1-3, with 7 bases lining up with TRBD1. Trimming cost V 2 bases and J 0 bases; bases outside gene matches: 1. The CDR3 is made up of 15 amino acids. Germline CDR1 reads MGHRA; CDR2 reads YSYEKL. Written as DNA, the CDR3 is TGCGCCAGCAGCCAATGGGACAGCTCTGGAAACACCATATATTTT. It is translated as CASSQWDSSGNTIYF.

The rearrangement joins TRBV6-5 to TRBJ1-2; 9 nucleotides agree with TRBD1. V dropped 2 bases and J dropped 2; count of bases not matched to a gene: 3. Germline-derived CDR1 and CDR2 are MNHEY and SVGAGI. The CDR3 runs 15 residues. CDR3 sequence: CASSYQQGANYGYTF. The CDR3 region has the DNA TGTGCCAGCAGTTACCAACAGGGGGCGAACTATGGCTACACCTTC.

This clone was counted a single time. This rearrangement joins TRBV23-1 to TRBJ2-3; 7 bases map to TRBD2. TRBV23-1 is identified as an open reading frame with a role that is uncertain. The J segment lost 0 bases and the V segment lost 0 bases, leaving 12 bases of the junction unmatched. The CDR3 length is 19 residues. CDR3 DNA: TGCGCCAGCAGTCAATCGTTAGGGAGGGCCCCACCTAGCACAGATACGCAGTATTTT. As protein: CASSQSLGRAPPSTDTQYF.

On this clone: One junction end disagrees with the germline gene, perhaps due to a read error. The genes are TRBV2 and TRBJ2-7, with 9 bases lining up with TRBD1. Germline-derived CDR1 and CDR2 are SNHLY and FYNNEI. The CDR3 has 12 amino acids. The CDR3 is CASIDRGDERYF. The CDR3 DNA follows: TGTGCCAGCATCGACAGGGGGGACGAGCGGTACTTC.

About this clone itself: Other DNA sequences in the same sample also yield this CDR3. The chain links TRBV9 to TRBJ1-1; 8 bases line up with TRBD1. Trimming removed 0 bases from V and 1 base from J; junction bases left unmatched: 2. The CDR3 has 15 amino acids. Germline CDR1 reads SGDLS; CDR2 reads YYNGEE. CDR3 DNA sequence: TGTGCCAGCAGCGTAGGAGGGACAGGGAACACTGAAGCTTTCTTT. Protein: CASSVGGTGNTEAFF. Full variable domain (rest looked up from reference TRBV9 and TRBJ1-1): DSGVTQTPKHLITATGQRVTLRCSPRSGDLSVYWYQQSLDQGLQFLIQYYNGEERAKGNILERFSAQQFPDLHSELNLSSLELGDSALYFCASSVGGTGNTEAFFGQGTRLTVV.

J is TRBJ1-1 and V is TRBV12-5; 8 bases align to TRBD1. Germline V lookup: CDR1 LGHNT, CDR2 FRNRAP. The CDR3 is 16 amino acids. The trim removed 2 bases at V and 1 base at J, leaving 6 bases unmatched. CDR3 in amino acids: CASGLPGTGKNTEAFF. Written as DNA, the CDR3 is TGTGCTAGTGGTTTGCCAGGGACAGGCAAGAACACTGAAGCTTTCTTT.

V usage is TRBV13 and J usage is TRBJ2-5; TRBD1 agrees at 7 bases. After removal of 2 bases from V and 11 bases from J, the junction contained 8 bases not matched to a gene. This CDR3 has 13 amino acids. From germline, CDR1 is PRHDT and CDR2 FYEKMQ (reference sequence). CDR3 bases: TGTGCCAGCAGCTTAAGGGGGCACGGAGAGCAGTACTTC. It specifies CASSLRGHGEQYF. Drawing the rest from reference TRBV13 and TRBJ2-5, the complete variable domain is AAGVIQSPRHLIKEKRETATLKCYPIPRHDTVYWYQQGPGQDPQFLISFYEKMQSDKGSIPDRFSAQQFSDYHSELNMSSLELGDSALYFCASSLRGHGEQYFGPGTRLLVL.

The chain combines TRBV7-9 with TRBJ1-1; D perhaps matches TRBD1 (6 bases). Trimming removed 2 bases from V and 6 bases from J, with 19 bases in between. Germline assignment: CDR1 SEHNR and CDR2 FQNEAQ (reference sequence). The CDR3 has 16 amino acids. The CDR3 spells CASSLLVGGQSPEAFF. The CDR3, as DNA: TGTGCCAGCAGCTTATTAGTGGGGGGGCAGTCGCCTGAAGCTTTCTTT.

The V and J genes are TRBV4-1 and TRBJ2-3; 10 nucleotides match TRBD1. Germline loops: CDR1 MGHRA, CDR2 YSYEKL. The CDR3 is made up of 16 amino acids. Trimming at V came to 0 bases and at J to 5 bases, leaving 5 bases not matched to a gene. The CDR3 DNA follows: TGCGCCAGCAGCCAAGATGGGACAGGGGTTGGAGATACGCAGTATTTT. Residues: CASSQDGTGVGDTQYF.

The chain uses TRBV29-1 and TRBJ2-5; tentatively, D is TRBD2 (5 bases). The CDR3 consists of 11 residues. Germline values: CDR1 SQVTM, CDR2 ANQGSEA. V lost 7 bases and J lost 2, with 8 bases in between. The CDR3 DNA follows: TGCAGCGCCCGGGGACAAGAGACCCAGTACTTC. It yields the protein CSARGQETQYF.

This chain links TRBV18 with TRBJ1-1, with 8 bases that match TRBD1. Germline trimming cut 0 bases from V and 4 bases from J; bases unmatched to any gene: 4. Germline V gene sequence: CDR1 KGHSH, CDR2 LQKENI. The CDR3 length is 15 residues. CDR3 loop: CASSPPQGAGTEAFF. CDR3 coding DNA: TGTGCCAGCTCACCACCGCAGGGGGCCGGCACTGAAGCTTTCTTT.

This clone has more than one count but fewer than ten. The chain combines TRBV9 with TRBJ2-7; D is uncertain. The V gene lost 1 base and the J gene lost 3 bases, with 8 bases spanning the gap. The germline V gene encodes CDR1 SGDLS and CDR2 YYNGEE. CDR3 length: 13 amino acids. The DNA of the CDR3 is TGTGCCAGCAGCGTAAATCCCCTCTACGAGCAGTACTTC. Translation gives CASSVNPLYEQYF. Looking up the rest from reference TRBV9 and TRBJ2-7 gives the full variable domain: DSGVTQTPKHLITATGQRVTLRCSPRSGDLSVYWYQQSLDQGLQFLIQYYNGEERAKGNILERFSAQQFPDLHSELNLSSLELGDSALYFCASSVNPLYEQYFGPGTRLTVT.

This clone has only a few counts. V is TRBV29-1 and J is TRBJ1-2, with D possibly being TRBD1 (5 bases). The CDR3 runs 13 residues. Germline V lookup: CDR1 SQVTM, CDR2 ANQGSEA. V lost 1 base and J 7 bases, leaving 13 bases between the germline ends. This CDR3 is CSVEVGGKGGYTF. The CDR3 DNA is TGCAGCGTTGAAGTGGGGGGGAAGGGTGGCTACACCTTC. The variable domain in full, completed from reference TRBV29-1 and TRBJ1-2, reads SAVISQKPSRDICQRGTSLTIQCQVDSQVTMMFWYRQQPGQSLTLIATANQGSEATYESGFVIDKFPISRPNLTFSTLTVSNMSPEDSSIYLCSVEVGGKGGYTFGSGTRLTVV.

This clone was seen a few times. CDR3 nucleotide sequence: TGTGCCAGCAGCTTAGCCGGACAGGGGGGGTCCTACGAGCAGTACTTC. Amino acids: CASSLAGQGGSYEQYF. This chain joins TRBV7-6 and TRBJ2-7, with TRBD1 identical over 10 bases. The CDR3 runs to 16 residues. Losses at the gene ends were 0 bases for V and 1 base for J; bases not matched to a gene: 3. The germline gives CDR1 SGHVS, CDR2 FNYEAQ.

CDR3 DNA: TGTGCCAGCCGGGACAGAGCAAGAGATACGCAGTATTTT. Its protein is CASRDRARDTQYF. This chain uses TRBV27 with TRBJ2-3; 7 positions agree with TRBD1. CDR1 MNHEY and CDR2 SMNVEV come from the germline V gene (reference sequence). V gave up 8 bases and J gave up 5 bases; unmatched junction bases: 7. The CDR3 consists of 13 residues.